The present TCR beta chain was sequenced within a study of T cell changes during pregnancy in multiple sclerosis (dated by TCRdb to the late 2010s). A note on the overall study: The study looked at changes in the T cell repertoire across pregnancy in women with multiple sclerosis.

Remarks on this clone: What antigen it recognizes has not been identified. No base quality information exists; no much larger clone differs at one position.

From the germline V gene (reference sequence), CDR1 is LNHDA and CDR2 is SQIVND. The trim is 5 bases for V and 8 bases for J, with a gap of 16 bases between the germline ends. CDR3 length: 14 amino acids, cysteine to phenylalanine. Only CDR3 DNA remains: 42 bases, in frame from the first base. The library was obtained by the immunoSEQ multiplex PCR assay. Here the immuneACCESS table is served through TCRdb, limited to in-frame sequences with V and J called. Missing clones are a known gap in these copies; in checked studies unresolved V genes cover under half, and the rest lacks a known reason. Here the sample has roughly 66,000 clones; about 90% occur a single time. The ten top clones hold under 2.5% of the sample.

Sequences were derived from peripheral blood, sampled in the first trimester of pregnancy. The TCR sequence derives from a female donor with multiple sclerosis, enrolled in a pregnancy study. Recombination connected TRBV19 to TRBJ2-4; TRBD1 is a weak D gene call, 7 bases matching. The DNA is TGTGCCAGTAGTCAGGGACAGCGCGGGGACATTCAGTACTTC. Translation gives CASSQGQRGDIQYF.